A selection of T cell receptor beta chains follows, all from one sample in a study of identifying expanded T cells in peripheral blood. Method: immunoSEQ multiplex PCR; TCRdb's copy keeps in-frame clones and lacks some. The repertoire has 75,000 to 95,000 clones, 70% to 90% of them found once; the top ten carry 4.5%. Sequencing input: blood. The receptors were sampled from a person aged 18 to 75 in good health. Both conserved end residues are part of each CDR3. D genes are given only for firm matches. Clone size is stated in some rows and not others, as once, few, many or a class when expanded.

j_call: TRBJ1-2
v_call: TRBV9
cdr3_length: 13
clone_size: .
d_call: .
cdr3_aa: CASSRGTAYGYTF
cdr3_nt: TGTGCCAGCAGCCGTGGGACCGCGTATGGCTACACCTTC

j_call: TRBJ1-5
v_call: TRBV6-1
cdr3_length: 14
clone_size: .
d_call: TRBD1
cdr3_aa: CASRGYRGEQPQHF
cdr3_nt: TGTGCCAGCAGGGGGTACAGGGGGGAGCAGCCCCAGCATTTT

j_call: TRBJ1-4
v_call: TRBV30
cdr3_length: 13
clone_size: .
d_call: TRBD1
cdr3_aa: CAWRKGAREKLFF
cdr3_nt: TGTGCCTGGAGGAAGGGGGCCAGAGAAAAACTGTTTTTT

j_call: TRBJ2-7
v_call: TRBV7-6
cdr3_length: 18
clone_size: .
d_call: TRBD2
cdr3_aa: CASSLELRGLAGAYEQYF
cdr3_nt: TGTGCCAGCAGCTTAGAGCTGCGCGGACTAGCGGGGGCCTACGAGCAGTACTTC

j_call: TRBJ2-2
v_call: TRBV11-2
cdr3_length: 15
clone_size: .
d_call: .
cdr3_aa: CASSRGWVGTGELFF
cdr3_nt: TGTGCCAGCAGCCGGGGGTGGGTTGGCACCGGGGAGCTGTTTTTT

j_call: TRBJ2-3
v_call: TRBV13
cdr3_length: 16
clone_size: .
d_call: TRBD1
cdr3_aa: CASTPIWDSAMDTQYF
cdr3_nt: TGTGCCAGCACCCCTATTTGGGACAGTGCCATGGATACGCAGTATTTT

j_call: TRBJ2-3
v_call: TRBV7-8
cdr3_length: 16
clone_size: .
d_call: .
cdr3_aa: CASSLRRTLSTDTQYF
cdr3_nt: TGTGCCAGCAGCTTAAGACGGACTCTCAGCACAGATACGCAGTATTTT

j_call: TRBJ2-4
v_call: TRBV11-2
cdr3_length: 15
clone_size: .
d_call: .
cdr3_aa: CASSPQGGSKNIQYF
cdr3_nt: TGTGCCAGCAGCCCCCAGGGGGGTAGCAAAAACATTCAGTACTTC

j_call: TRBJ2-7
v_call: TRBV18
cdr3_length: 15
clone_size: .
d_call: .
cdr3_aa: CASSPNAGIHYEQYF
cdr3_nt: TGTGCCAGCTCACCCAACGCAGGGATCCACTACGAGCAGTACTTC

j_call: TRBJ1-1
v_call: TRBV10-3
cdr3_length: 14
clone_size: .
d_call: .
cdr3_aa: CAISEGVENTEAFF
cdr3_nt: TGTGCCATCAGTGAGGGGGTCGAAAACACTGAAGCTTTCTTT

j_call: TRBJ2-1
v_call: TRBV15
cdr3_length: 15
clone_size: .
d_call: .
cdr3_aa: CATSRDKLTYNEQFF
cdr3_nt: TGTGCCACCAGCAGAGACAAATTAACCTACAATGAGCAGTTCTTC

j_call: TRBJ1-1
v_call: TRBV5-6
cdr3_length: 14
clone_size: .
d_call: .
cdr3_aa: CASSPDRRNTEAFF
cdr3_nt: TGTGCCAGCAGTCCCGACAGGCGGAACACTGAAGCTTTCTTT

j_call: TRBJ2-1
v_call: TRBV25-1
cdr3_length: 15
clone_size: once
d_call: TRBD2
cdr3_aa: CASSETSGVYNEQFF
cdr3_nt: TGTGCCAGCAGTGAAACCAGCGGGGTATACAATGAGCAGTTCTTC

j_call: TRBJ1-2
v_call: TRBV6-5
cdr3_length: 14
clone_size: .
d_call: .
cdr3_aa: CASSLSRQADHYTF
cdr3_nt: TGTGCCAGCAGTTTATCCCGTCAGGCGGACCATTACACCTTC

j_call: TRBJ1-1
v_call: TRBV6-6
cdr3_length: 16
clone_size: .
d_call: .
cdr3_aa: CASSYNPGEGLTEAFF
cdr3_nt: TGTGCCAGCAGTTACAACCCCGGGGAGGGCCTCACTGAAGCTTTCTTT

j_call: TRBJ2-6
v_call: TRBV10-2
cdr3_length: 16
clone_size: .
d_call: .
cdr3_aa: CASSESPRPGANVLTF
cdr3_nt: TGCGCCAGCAGTGAGTCCCCACGACCTGGGGCCAACGTCCTGACTTTC

j_call: TRBJ1-2
v_call: TRBV21-1
cdr3_length: 11
clone_size: few
d_call: .
cdr3_aa: CASSRRDGYTF
cdr3_nt: TGTGCCAGCAGCAGGAGGGATGGCTACACCTTC